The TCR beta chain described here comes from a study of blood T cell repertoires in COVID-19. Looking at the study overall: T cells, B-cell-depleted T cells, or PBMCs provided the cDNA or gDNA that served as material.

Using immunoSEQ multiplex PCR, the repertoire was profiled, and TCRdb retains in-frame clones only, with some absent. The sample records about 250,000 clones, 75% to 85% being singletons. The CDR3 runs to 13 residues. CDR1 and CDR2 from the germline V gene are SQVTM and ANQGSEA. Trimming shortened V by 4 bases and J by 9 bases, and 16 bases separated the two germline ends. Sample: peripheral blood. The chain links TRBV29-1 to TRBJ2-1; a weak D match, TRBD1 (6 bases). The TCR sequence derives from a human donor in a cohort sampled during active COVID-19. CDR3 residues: CSVVPNPGAEQFF. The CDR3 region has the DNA TGCAGCGTTGTCCCTAATCCAGGGGCTGAGCAGTTCTTC.